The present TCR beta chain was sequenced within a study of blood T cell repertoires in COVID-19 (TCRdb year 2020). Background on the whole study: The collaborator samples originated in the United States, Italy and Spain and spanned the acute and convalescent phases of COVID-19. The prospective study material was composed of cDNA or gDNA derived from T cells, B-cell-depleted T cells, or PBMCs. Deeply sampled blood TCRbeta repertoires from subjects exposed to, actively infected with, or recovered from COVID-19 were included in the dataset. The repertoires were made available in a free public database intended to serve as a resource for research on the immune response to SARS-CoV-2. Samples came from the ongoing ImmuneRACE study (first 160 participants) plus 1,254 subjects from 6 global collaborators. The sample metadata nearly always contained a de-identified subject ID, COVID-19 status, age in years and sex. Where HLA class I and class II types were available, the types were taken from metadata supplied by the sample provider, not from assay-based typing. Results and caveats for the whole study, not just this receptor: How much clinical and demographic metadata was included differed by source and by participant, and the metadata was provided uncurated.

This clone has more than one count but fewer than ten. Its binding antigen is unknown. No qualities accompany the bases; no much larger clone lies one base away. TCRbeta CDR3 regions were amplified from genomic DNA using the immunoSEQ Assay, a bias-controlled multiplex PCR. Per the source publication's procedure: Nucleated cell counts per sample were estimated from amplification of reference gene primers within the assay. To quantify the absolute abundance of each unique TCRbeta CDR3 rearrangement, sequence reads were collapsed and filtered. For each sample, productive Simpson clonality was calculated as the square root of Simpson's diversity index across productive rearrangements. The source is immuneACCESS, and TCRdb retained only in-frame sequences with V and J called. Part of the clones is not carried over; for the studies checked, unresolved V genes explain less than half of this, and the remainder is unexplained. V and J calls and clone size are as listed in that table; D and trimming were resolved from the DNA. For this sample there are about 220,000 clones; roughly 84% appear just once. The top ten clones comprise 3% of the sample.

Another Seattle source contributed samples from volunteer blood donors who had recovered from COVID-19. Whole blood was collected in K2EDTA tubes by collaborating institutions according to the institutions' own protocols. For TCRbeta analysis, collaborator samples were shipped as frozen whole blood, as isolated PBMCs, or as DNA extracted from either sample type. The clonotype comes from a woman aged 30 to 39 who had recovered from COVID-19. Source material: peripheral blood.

The nucleotides read TGCGCCAGCAGCCAAGAGATGGCAGGATTTAGTTCGGGCTACACCTTC. Translated, it gives CASSQEMAGFSSGYTF. The rearrangement joined TRBV4-1 to TRBJ1-2; there is no confident call for the D gene. CDR1 and CDR2 are read off the germline V gene as MGHRA and YSYEKL. The junction carries 19 bases between V and J, which are trimmed by 0 bases and 8 bases respectively. Including the terminal cysteine and phenylalanine, the CDR3 comprises 16 residues. Only the CDR3 region is kept as DNA, spanning 48 bases read in frame from base 1.